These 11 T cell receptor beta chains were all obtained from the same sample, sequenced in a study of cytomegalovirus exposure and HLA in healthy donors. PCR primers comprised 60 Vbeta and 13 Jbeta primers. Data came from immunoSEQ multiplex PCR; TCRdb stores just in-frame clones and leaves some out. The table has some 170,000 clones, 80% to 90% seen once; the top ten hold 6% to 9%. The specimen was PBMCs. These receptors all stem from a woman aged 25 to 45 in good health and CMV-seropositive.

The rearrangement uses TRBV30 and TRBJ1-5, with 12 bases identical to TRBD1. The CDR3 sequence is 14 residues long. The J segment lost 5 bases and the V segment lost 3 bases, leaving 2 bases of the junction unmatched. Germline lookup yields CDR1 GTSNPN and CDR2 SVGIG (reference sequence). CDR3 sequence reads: CAWRGTGGYQPQHF. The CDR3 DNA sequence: TGTGCCTGGAGGGGGACAGGGGGCTATCAGCCCCAGCATTTT. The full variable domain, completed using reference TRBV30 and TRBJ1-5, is SQTIHQWPATLVQPVGSPLSLECTVEGTSNPNLYWYRQAAGRGLQLLFYSVGIGQISSEVPQNLSASRPQDRQFILSSKKLLLSDSGFYLCAWRGTGGYQPQHFGDGTRLSIL.

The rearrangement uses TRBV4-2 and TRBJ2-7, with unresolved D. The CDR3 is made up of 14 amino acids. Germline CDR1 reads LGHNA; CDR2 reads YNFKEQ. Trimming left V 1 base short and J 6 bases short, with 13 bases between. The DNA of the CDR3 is TGTGCCAGCAGCCAAGGATCAGTGGGCACCGAGCAGTACTTC. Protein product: CASSQGSVGTEQYF.

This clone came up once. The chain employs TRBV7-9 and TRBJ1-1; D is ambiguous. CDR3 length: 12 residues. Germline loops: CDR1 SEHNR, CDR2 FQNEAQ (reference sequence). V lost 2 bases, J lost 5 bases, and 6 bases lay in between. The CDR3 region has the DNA TGTGCCAGCAGCTTATCGCGAACTGAAGCTTTCTTT. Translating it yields CASSLSRTEAFF.

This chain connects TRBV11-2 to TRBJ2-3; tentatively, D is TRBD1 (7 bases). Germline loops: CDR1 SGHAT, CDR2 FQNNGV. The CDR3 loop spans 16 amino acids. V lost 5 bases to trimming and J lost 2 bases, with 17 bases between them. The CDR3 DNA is TGTGCCAGCAGCCCGGAGGGGGCATCCGTCACAGATACGCAGTATTTT. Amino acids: CASSPEGASVTDTQYF.

The CDR3 loop reads CASSAQGPPLSPLHF. The DNA of the CDR3 is TGTGCCAGCAGCGCTCAGGGGCCTCCCTTGTCACCCCTCCACTTT. The rearrangement links TRBV9 to TRBJ1-6; a weak D match, TRBD1 (6 bases). The CDR3 is made up of 15 amino acids. Germline assignment: CDR1 SGDLS and CDR2 YYNGEE. Between the trimmed V and J ends, which lost 3 bases and 10 bases, there was a span of 17 bases.

The chain's CDR3 is CASSLGQGARGETQYF. The CDR3 DNA reads as TGTGCCAGTAGTTTGGGACAGGGGGCGCGAGGAGAGACCCAGTACTTC. This chain joins TRBV19 and TRBJ2-5; TRBD1 aligns across 12 bases. Germline V gene lookup returns CDR1 LNHDA and CDR2 SQIVND (reference sequence). The ends lost 5 bases at V and 4 bases at J; junction bases unmatched: 8. The CDR3 is 16 amino acids.

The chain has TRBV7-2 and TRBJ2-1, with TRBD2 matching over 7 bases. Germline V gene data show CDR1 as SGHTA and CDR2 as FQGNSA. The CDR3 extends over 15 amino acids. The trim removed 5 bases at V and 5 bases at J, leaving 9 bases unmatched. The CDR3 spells CASSPSGVPNNEQFF. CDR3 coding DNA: TGTGCCAGCAGCCCGAGCGGGGTTCCCAACAATGAGCAGTTCTTC.

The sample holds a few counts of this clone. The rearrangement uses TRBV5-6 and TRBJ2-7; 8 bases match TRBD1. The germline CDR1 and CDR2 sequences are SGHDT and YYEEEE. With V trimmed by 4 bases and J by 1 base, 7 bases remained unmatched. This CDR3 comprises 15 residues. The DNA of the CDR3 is TGTGCCAGCAGCGCCCTGACAGGGGAATCCTACGAGCAGTACTTC. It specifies CASSALTGESYEQYF.

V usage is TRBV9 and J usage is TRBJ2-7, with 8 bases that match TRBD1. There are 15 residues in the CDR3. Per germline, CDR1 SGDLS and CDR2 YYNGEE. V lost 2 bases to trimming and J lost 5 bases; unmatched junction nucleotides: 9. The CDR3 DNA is TGTGCCAGCAGCGTTCGTCCAGGGGGCTTAGACGAGCAGTACTTC. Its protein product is CASSVRPGGLDEQYF.

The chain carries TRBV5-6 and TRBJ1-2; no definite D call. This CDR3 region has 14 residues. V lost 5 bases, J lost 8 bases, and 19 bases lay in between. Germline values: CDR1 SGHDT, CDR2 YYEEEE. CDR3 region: CASSFTIRSWGYTF. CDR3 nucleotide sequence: TGTGCCAGCAGTTTCACAATCCGATCCTGGGGCTACACCTTC. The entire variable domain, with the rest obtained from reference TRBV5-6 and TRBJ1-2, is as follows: DAGVTQSPTHLIKTRGQQVTLRCSPKSGHDTVSWYQQALGQGPQFIFQYYEEEERQRGNFPDRFSGHQFPNYSSELNVNALLLGDSALYLCASSFTIRSWGYTFGSGTRLTVV.

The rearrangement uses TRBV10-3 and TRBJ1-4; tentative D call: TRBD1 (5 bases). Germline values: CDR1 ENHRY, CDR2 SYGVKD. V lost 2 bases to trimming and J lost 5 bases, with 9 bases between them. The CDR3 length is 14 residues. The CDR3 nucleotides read TGTGCCATCAGTGAGCCGGGGGAGAATGAAAAACTGTTTTTT. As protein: CAISEPGENEKLFF.